These 10 T cell receptor beta chains came from one sample sequenced in a study of Graves' ophthalmopathy and Graves' hyperthyroidism. Amplified TCR beta CDR3 regions were obtained using RNA transcripts as template. First-round RT-PCR relied on HTBI primers, and a second-round multiplex PCR came next. MiXCR was run by TCRdb on the multiplex PCR reads, yielding one entry per CDR3 protein. The repertoire holds 300,000 or so distinct CDR3 sequences, with roughly 15% as singletons. Input material: peripheral blood. These receptors originate from an adult man with Graves' ophthalmopathy.

This clonotype was counted at least ten times. Here the CDR3 reads CASSLSADGWSEAFF. For the CDR3, the DNA is TGCGCCAGCAGCTTGTCCGCAGACGGTTGGAGTGAAGCTTTCTTT. This sequence joins TRBV5-1 and TRBJ1-1; D gene ambiguous. Trimming cost V 1 base and J 7 bases, with 17 bases left between them. The CDR3 covers 15 residues. Looked up from germline, CDR1 is SGHRS and CDR2 is YFSETQ.

This clonotype was observed at least ten times. The V gene is TRBV2, the J gene TRBJ2-7; no clear D. The CDR3 has 12 amino acids. From germline, CDR1 is SNHLY and CDR2 FYNNEI. Trimming left V 3 bases short and J 6 bases short, with 9 bases between. CDR3 protein: CASSDPPGEQYF. The DNA for the CDR3 is TGTGCCAGCAGTGATCCGCCAGGCGAGCAGTACTTC.

This clonotype was seen more than once but under ten times. This chain connects TRBV3-1 to TRBJ2-7, with 10 bases aligning to TRBD1. Trimming removed 4 bases from V and 2 bases from J; junction bases left unmatched: 8. In germline, CDR1 is LGHDT, CDR2 YNNKEL (reference sequence). The CDR3 is 16 residues long. This CDR3 reads CASSPTPGQGTYEQYF. DNA for the CDR3: TGTGCCAGCAGCCCGACTCCGGGACAGGGGACCTACGAGCAGTACTTC.

This clonotype was seen just once. The gene calls are TRBV27 and TRBJ1-6; tentatively, D is TRBD1 (5 bases). The germline gives CDR1 MNHEY, CDR2 SMNVEV (reference sequence). Deletions cut 5 bases from V and 6 bases from J, with 14 bases between. This CDR3 contains 15 residues. Written as DNA, the CDR3 is TGTGCCAGCAGTACACTCAGGGTGGCTAATTCACCCCTCCACTTT. It codes for CASSTLRVANSPLHF.

This clonotype was observed many times. The junction shows a germline mismatch at one end, possibly a read error. The genes are TRBV6-5 and TRBJ1-2, with 7 bases fitting TRBD1. CDR1 is MNHEY, CDR2 SVGAGI, per germline. This CDR3 is 17 amino acids long. The CDR3, as DNA: TGTGCCAACAGTTACTCGATGAGGGACAGCGAGATCTATGGCTACACCTTC. Protein product: CANSYSMRDSEIYGYTF.

Many counts were recorded for this clonotype. The rearrangement uses TRBV20-1 and TRBJ2-7, with D perhaps matching TRBD1 or TRBD2 (6 bases each). V shed 5 bases and J shed 7 bases, with 18 bases lying between them. Germline V gives CDR1 DFQATT, CDR2 SNEGSKA (reference sequence). The CDR3 has 13 amino acids. This CDR3 is CSALTTRGQEQYF. The CDR3 nucleotides read TGCAGTGCTTTGACTACTCGGGGGCAAGAGCAGTACTTC.

This clonotype was counted only a few times. The genes are TRBV4-1 and TRBJ2-5; D is unclear. The CDR3 sequence is 15 residues long. Germline CDR1 reads MGHRA; CDR2 reads YSYEKL. Trimming shortened V by 0 bases and J by 1 base, and 9 bases separated the two germline ends. The CDR3 sequence is CASSQDGQFQETQYF. CDR3 in DNA: TGCGCCAGCAGCCAAGATGGGCAGTTCCAAGAGACCCAGTACTTC.

This clonotype occurred many times. The chain couples TRBV6-2 or TRBV6-3 to TRBJ2-5; 7 positions agree with TRBD1. The CDR3 spans 17 residues. Germline CDR1 and CDR2: MNHEY and SVGEGT. Trimming cost V 10 bases and J 4 bases; bases outside gene matches: 21. The DNA of the CDR3 is TGTGCCACCGACAATACAGCCCCCGACAGGGCCCGAGAGACCCAGTACTTC. This sequence encodes CATDNTAPDRARETQYF.

In this sample, this clonotype turned up many times. A junction boundary mismatches the germline segment, possibly from a read error. This chain links TRBV27 with TRBJ2-7; 9 nucleotides line up with TRBD1. The CDR3 covers 15 residues. Germline-derived CDR1 and CDR2 are MNHEY and SMNVEV (reference sequence). CDR3 loop: CASSAWGQGPYEQHF. In DNA form, the CDR3 reads TGTGCCAGCAGTGCGTGGGGACAGGGCCCCTACGAGCAGCACTTC.

This clonotype has a count of ten or more. The J gene is TRBJ2-5, the V gene TRBV5-5, with D possibly TRBD1 on 6 matching bases. The germline CDR1 and CDR2 sequences are SGHKS and YYEKEE (reference sequence). There are 15 residues in the CDR3. Trimming left V 1 base short and J 5 bases short, with 15 bases between. CDR3 loop: CASSLWGPGGETQYF. Written as DNA, the CDR3 is TGTGCCAGCAGCTTGTGGGGGCCCGGCGGGGAGACCCAGTACTTC. Looking up the rest from reference TRBV5-5 and TRBJ2-5 gives the full variable domain: DAGVTQSPTHLIKTRGQQVTLRCSPISGHKSVSWYQQVLGQGPQFIFQYYEKEERGRGNFPDRFSARQFPNYSSELNVNALLLGDSALYLCASSLWGPGGETQYFGPGTRLLVL.